This T cell receptor beta chain was identified in a study of blood T cell repertoires in COVID-19. Study details: The United States, Italy and Spain provided the acute and convalescent COVID-19 samples. Sources were T cells, B-cell-depleted T cells, or PBMCs; the material itself was cDNA or gDNA.

CDR1 SGHRS and CDR2 YFSETQ come from the germline V gene. There are 14 residues in the CDR3. The J segment lost 4 bases and the V segment lost 4 bases, leaving 3 bases of the junction unmatched. Source study methods: How many nucleated cells were present was estimated from reference gene primer amplification. The repertoire was sequenced with immunoSEQ multiplex PCR; TCRdb's copy has only in-frame clones and lacks some. That table gives V, J and clone size, and the DNA gave D and trimming. In the table there are about 240,000 clones, about nine tenths of which are singletons. As concerns this clone: This CDR3 is also generated by other DNA sequences in the sample.

Sample: peripheral blood. The chain uses TRBV5-1 and TRBJ1-2; TRBD1 aligns across 11 bases. The sequence was collected from a man in his 60s who had recovered from COVID-19. CDR3 in amino acids: CASSAGQGAYGYTF. In DNA, the CDR3 is TGCGCCAGCAGCGCCGGACAGGGGGCCTATGGCTACACCTTC. Complete variable domain (other parts from reference TRBV5-1 and TRBJ1-2): KAGVTQTPRYLIKTRGQQVTLSCSPISGHRSVSWYQQTPGQGLQFLFEYFSETQRNKGNFPGRFSGRQFSNSRSEMNVSTLELGDSALYLCASSAGQGAYGYTFGSGTRLTVV.